This T cell receptor (beta chain) was identified during a study of T cell changes during pregnancy in multiple sclerosis. Sequencing was performed with immunoSEQ multiplex PCR; in TCRdb, only in-frame clones are kept and a portion is missing. The sample yields about 36,000 clones, 70% to 90% seen once. The CDR3 spans 14 residues. The V gene end was trimmed by 8 bases and the J gene end by 0 bases; junction bases not matched to a gene: 6. Germline V gene sequence: CDR1 SNHLY, CDR2 FYNNEI. This clone appeared once. The source was CD4+ T cells from peripheral blood mononuclear cells, collected in the first trimester of pregnancy. The sequence was collected from a female donor with multiple sclerosis, enrolled in a pregnancy study. The rearrangement links TRBV2 to TRBJ2-5, with 7 bases identical to TRBD1. The CDR3 here is CASGSDRYQETQYF. Here the CDR3 DNA reads TGTGCCAGCGGATCGGACAGGTACCAAGAGACCCAGTACTTC.